This section outlines one T cell receptor (beta chain) sequence together with its context. This clonotype was observed a few times. No cognate antigen has been identified for it. The junction does not match germline at one end; this may be a read error. Stable Graves' hyperthyroidism was defined as no progression to ophthalmopathy during 18 months of follow-up. The hyperthyroidism patients were between 18 and 65 years old and newly diagnosed, with a disease duration of less than 2 months. Any patient with an uncontrolled infection, another autoimmune disease, pregnancy or lactation was excluded. Diagnoses were based on clinical symptoms, serum thyroxine and TRAb, thyroid ultrasound and orbital computed tomography. PBMCs were isolated from about 9 ml of fresh peripheral blood by Ficoll-Paque density gradient centrifugation. Total RNA was extracted with Trizol reagent, and quality was checked on an Agilent 2100 Bioanalyzer.

The data are from a study of T cells in Graves' hyperthyroidism and ophthalmopathy (dated by TCRdb to the late 2010s). Background for the entire study: Peripheral blood was sampled at the time of initial diagnosis, prior to any treatment. TCR V-J signatures able to tell the groups apart were searched for in a discovery cohort of 90 to 100 patients, of whom around 42 had Graves' ophthalmopathy and some 60 had stable Graves' hyperthyroidism. Prospective prediction of ophthalmopathy was tested in an independent validation cohort consisting of roughly 19 hyperthyroidism patients and 15 or so patients who later progressed to ophthalmopathy. For training and testing, the roughly 97 patients in the discovery cohort were randomly divided in a 7:3 ratio. Thyroid tissue and blood T-cell repertoires from about 6 Graves' hyperthyroidism patients were also compared in the study. Once sampling was done, hyperthyroidism patients were given methimazole at a starting dose of 30 mg daily, whereas ophthalmopathy patients were given high-dose intravenous methylprednisolone. The paper describes TCR Vbeta CDR3 sequencing of 120 to 150 peripheral blood samples, made up of roughly 40 ophthalmopathy patients, approximately 76 hyperthyroidism patients and some 17 progressor patients. Summary of the overall study and its limitations: During validation, the model predicted progression to ophthalmopathy a median of about 6.5 months ahead of onset, with approximately 70% sensitivity and 72% to 80% specificity. A model built on a 13 V-J signature distinguished ophthalmopathy from stable hyperthyroidism, reaching approximately 89% sensitivity and 81.08% specificity in cross-validation and 80%/75% in testing. Sample size was not statistically predetermined, and investigators were not blinded to group allocation. Most expanded thyroid clonotypes (frequency above 0.001) were also found in blood, which suggests that blood repertoires may mirror thyroid immune responses.

The TCR beta CDR3 regions were amplified from the RNA transcripts. For the first round of RT-PCR on the TCR CDR3, the HTBI primer set was used together with the Qiagen OneStep RT-PCR kit. A second multiplex PCR round built the libraries, followed by size selection and purification. The libraries were sequenced on an Illumina HiSeq2000 using paired-end 100 bp reads. As for how the authors treated the data: SOAPnuke was used to process the raw data, removing reads that contained adapters or uncalled bases, had a mean Phred below 15, or lacked an exact match to the constant primer or identifier. COPE v1.2.5 was used to merge the high-quality paired reads, and each unique nucleotide sequence was defined as a clonotype. Clonotypes were aligned to IMGT TRBV, TRBD and TRBJ reference segments using MiTCR v1.1. The analysis included only V-J combinations with a frequency above 0.0001, which together covered around 99% of the repertoires. A TCS score was defined as the ratio between F50 (clonal expansion) and ExV (chaos), using BLOSUM62-based TCRdist between CDR3 peptides within each V-J. Welch's t-statistics and random forest reduced 500 to 550 V-J features to 10 to 15, which were used in a naive Bayes classifier (R e1071). In-frame beta chains were kept once TCRdb had trimmed the public reads at Q25 with fastp and called clones with MiXCR. Identical CDR3 proteins give one entry, which carries the most common genes and DNA. The V and J calls reflect TCRdb's pipeline rather than the authors' work. The sample has roughly 630,000 distinct CDR3 sequences on record, around a sixth of them singletons. Around 7.8% of the sample belongs to the ten largest clones.

Taken from the germline V gene, the CDR1 and CDR2 loops are SGHNT and YENEEA. The CDR3, cysteine through phenylalanine, is 13 amino acids long. The CDR3 DNA has 39 bases and is translated from base 1. Input material: blood. The TCR was taken from a woman in her 30s with Graves' hyperthyroidism. The chain links TRBV11-3 with TRBJ2-5, with the D gene uncertain. The CDR3 region reads CASSRRTQATQYF. The DNA sequence is given as TGTGCCAGCAGCCGAAGAACCCAAGCGACCCAGTACTTC.